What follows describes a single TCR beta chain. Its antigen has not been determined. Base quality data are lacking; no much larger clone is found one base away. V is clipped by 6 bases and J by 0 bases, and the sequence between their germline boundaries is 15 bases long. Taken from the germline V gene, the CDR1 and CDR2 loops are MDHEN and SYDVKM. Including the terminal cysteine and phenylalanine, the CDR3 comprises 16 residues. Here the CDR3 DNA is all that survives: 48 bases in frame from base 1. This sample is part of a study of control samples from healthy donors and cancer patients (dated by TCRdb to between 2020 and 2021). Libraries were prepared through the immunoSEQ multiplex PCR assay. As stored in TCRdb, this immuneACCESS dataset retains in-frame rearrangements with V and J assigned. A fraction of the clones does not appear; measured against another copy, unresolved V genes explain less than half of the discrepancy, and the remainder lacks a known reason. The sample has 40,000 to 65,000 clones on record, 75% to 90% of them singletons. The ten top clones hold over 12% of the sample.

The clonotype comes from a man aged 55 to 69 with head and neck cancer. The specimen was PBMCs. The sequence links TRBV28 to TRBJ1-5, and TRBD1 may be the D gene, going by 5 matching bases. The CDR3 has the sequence CASRPIRGYSNQPQHF. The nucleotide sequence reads TGTGCCAGCAGACCAATCCGGGGGTATAGCAATCAGCCCCAGCATTTT.